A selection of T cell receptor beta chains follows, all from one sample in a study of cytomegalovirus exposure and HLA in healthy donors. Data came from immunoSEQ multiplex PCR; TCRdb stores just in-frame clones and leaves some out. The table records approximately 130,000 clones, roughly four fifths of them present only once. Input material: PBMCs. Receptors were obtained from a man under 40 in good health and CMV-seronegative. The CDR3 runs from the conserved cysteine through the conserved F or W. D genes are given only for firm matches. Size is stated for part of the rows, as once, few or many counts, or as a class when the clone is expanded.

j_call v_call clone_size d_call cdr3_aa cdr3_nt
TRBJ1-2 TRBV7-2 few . CASSLGFRAYGYTF TGTGCCAGCAGCTTAGGCTTCAGGGCTTATGGCTACACCTTC
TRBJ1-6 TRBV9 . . CASSVVGRGSYNSPLHF TGTGCCAGCAGCGTAGTCGGAAGGGGCTCCTATAATTCACCCCTCCACTTT
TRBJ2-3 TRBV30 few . CAWSEGGTDTQYF TGTGCCTGGAGTGAGGGGGGCACAGATACGCAGTATTTT
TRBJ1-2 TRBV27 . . CASSFNRAGYGYTF TGTGCCAGCAGTTTTAACAGGGCGGGCTATGGCTACACCTTC
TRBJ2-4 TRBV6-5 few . CASSYSVSTAKNIQYF TGTGCCAGCAGTTACTCGGTTTCCACAGCTAAAAACATTCAGTACTTC
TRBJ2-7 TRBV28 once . CASSSGQGIYEQYF TGTGCCAGCAGTTCCGGCCAGGGAATCTACGAGCAGTACTTC
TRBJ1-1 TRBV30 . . CAQSLGAAMNTEAFF TGTGCTCAAAGTCTGGGGGCGGCAATGAACACTGAAGCTTTCTTT
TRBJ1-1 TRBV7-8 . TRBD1 CASSLRYLTGDTEAFF TGTGCCAGCAGCTTAAGGTACTTGACAGGGGACACTGAAGCTTTCTTT
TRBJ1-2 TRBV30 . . CAGTAEASVRYTF TGTGCCGGCACCGCCGAGGCATCAGTCCGCTACACCTTC
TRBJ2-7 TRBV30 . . CAWSGQYEQYF TGTGCCTGGAGTGGGCAGTACGAGCAGTACTTC
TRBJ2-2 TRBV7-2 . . CASSLELFTGELFF TGTGCCAGCAGCTTAGAGCTATTCACCGGGGAGCTGTTTTTT
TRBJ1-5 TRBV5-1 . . CASSEGQNQPQHF TGCGCCAGCAGCGAAGGACAGAATCAGCCCCAGCATTTT
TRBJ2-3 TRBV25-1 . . CASSLSGAEITDTQYF TGTGCCAGCAGTCTCTCGGGAGCGGAGATCACAGATACGCAGTATTTT
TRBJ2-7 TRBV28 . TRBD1 CASSPNRGNEQYF TGTGCCAGCAGTCCAAACAGGGGCAACGAGCAGTACTTC
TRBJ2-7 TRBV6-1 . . CASRESGEYEQYF TGTGCGTCCCGCGAGAGTGGAGAATACGAGCAGTACTTC
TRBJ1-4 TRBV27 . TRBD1 CASSLGQGNEKLFF TGTGCCAGCAGTCTCGGACAGGGCAACGAAAAACTGTTTTTT
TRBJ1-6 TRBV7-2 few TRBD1 CASSLSPGQGADGSPLHF TGTGCCAGCAGCCTCTCGCCGGGACAGGGGGCGGACGGTTCACCCCTCCACTTT
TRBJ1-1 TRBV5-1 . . CASSLGQSLMNTEAFF TGCGCCAGCAGCTTGGGACAGAGTCTTATGAACACTGAAGCTTTCTTT
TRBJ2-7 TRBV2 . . CASSQLLYEQYF TGTGCCAGCAGCCAACTACTCTACGAGCAGTACTTC
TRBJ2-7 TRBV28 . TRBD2 CASSSTSGRPSEQYF TGTGCCAGCAGCTCTACTAGCGGGAGGCCTTCCGAGCAGTACTTC
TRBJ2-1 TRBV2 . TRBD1 CAINLRAVQGYNEQFF TGTGCCATTAACCTGAGGGCAGTACAGGGGTACAATGAGCAGTTCTTC
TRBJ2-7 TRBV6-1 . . CASEWEAQYEQYF TGTGCCAGCGAATGGGAGGCTCAGTACGAGCAGTACTTC
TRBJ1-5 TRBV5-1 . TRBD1 CASSPGQGVQPQHF TGCGCCAGCAGCCCGGGACAGGGCGTTCAGCCCCAGCATTTT
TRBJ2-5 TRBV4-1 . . CASSQERGAGETQYF TGCGCCAGCAGCCAAGAACGGGGGGCCGGGGAGACCCAGTACTTC
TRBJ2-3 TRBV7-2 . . CASSPSLLSTDTQYF TGTGCCAGCAGCCCGAGCCTTTTAAGCACAGATACGCAGTATTTT
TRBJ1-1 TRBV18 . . CASSPPSWQGEAFF TGTGCCAGCTCACCACCGAGTTGGCAGGGTGAAGCTTTCTTT
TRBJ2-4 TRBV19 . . CASSMGTKNIQYF TGTGCCAGTAGTATGGGGACTAAAAACATTCAGTACTTC
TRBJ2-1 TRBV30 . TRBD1 CACLGTVNEQFF TGTGCCTGTTTAGGGACAGTGAATGAGCAGTTCTTC
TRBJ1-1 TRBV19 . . CASSVTGFSTEAFF TGTGCCAGTAGTGTTACAGGATTTTCGACTGAAGCTTTCTTT
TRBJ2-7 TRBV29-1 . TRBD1 CSVGRQGSYEQYF TGCAGCGTTGGCCGACAGGGCTCCTACGAGCAGTACTTC
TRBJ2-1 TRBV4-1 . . CASSFNEQAQFF TGCGCCAGCAGCTTTAATGAACAGGCCCAGTTCTTC
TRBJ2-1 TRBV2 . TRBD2 CAVDSGGALRASSYNEQFF TGTGCCGTAGATAGCGGGGGGGCTTTGCGGGCTAGCTCCTACAATGAGCAGTTCTTC
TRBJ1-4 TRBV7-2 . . CASSRDRNNEKLFF TGTGCCAGCAGCCGCGACAGGAATAATGAAAAACTGTTTTTT
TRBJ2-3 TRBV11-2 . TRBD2 CASSTRLRLAGGSDTQYF TGTGCCAGCAGCACCCGCCTAAGACTAGCGGGGGGAAGTGATACGCAGTATTTT
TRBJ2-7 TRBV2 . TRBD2 CASNGGSYNEQYF TGTGCCAGCAACGGCGGGAGTTACAACGAGCAGTACTTC